Described below is a single TCR beta chain sequence and its context. This entry belongs to a study of control samples from healthy donors and cancer patients. The germline gives CDR1 SGHTA, CDR2 FQGNSA. The germline V and J ends were trimmed by 5 bases and 6 bases, with 14 bases remaining between them. This CDR3 contains 13 residues. This table comes from immunoSEQ multiplex PCR, and its TCRdb copy is limited to in-frame clones, with some not included. The sample includes about 110,000 clones, roughly 90% seen only once; the top ten take roughly 4%. Material for sequencing was PBMCs. V is TRBV7-2 and J is TRBJ2-7; D possibly corresponds to TRBD1 (5 bases). The source of this sequence is a woman aged 60-70 years with lung cancer. In DNA, the CDR3 is TGTGCCAGCAGCGACAGTTTTTCCCGCGAGCAGTACTTC. Its protein product is CASSDSFSREQYF.